This T cell receptor (beta chain) comes out of a study of CD8+ T cells in alopecia areata. Study at large: Scoring of severity for treated patients was based on percentage of affected scalp area. Study findings and constraints: The study found that many expanded lesional clones persisted in scalp and blood during tofacitinib. Tofacitinib significantly brought down scalp clonality and expanded CD8+ clones among top 100.

Treatment noted: oral pan-JAK inhibitor, 5-10 mg twice daily. Investigators isolated RNA and reverse transcribed it into cDNA to act as the sequencing template. Using immunoSEQ multiplex PCR, the repertoire was profiled, and TCRdb retains in-frame clones only, with some absent. The data hold 150,000 to 200,000 clones, with nearly 60% observed a single time. The length of the CDR3 is 12 residues. The V gene's germline CDR1 is GTSNPN and CDR2 SVGIG (reference sequence). The V and J ends lost 4 bases and 6 bases respectively, with 9 bases between them. Notes on this clone: Its antigen remains unidentified.

The sample in question was CD4+ T cells sorted from blood, obtained at week 24, from a patient treated with tofacitinib. The rearrangement joins TRBV30 to TRBJ1-4; D is uncertain. The clonotype was recovered from a human donor with alopecia areata. As DNA, the CDR3 is TGTGCCTGGAATAGGGTTGATGAAAAACTGTTTTTT. As protein: CAWNRVDEKLFF. Using reference TRBV30 and TRBJ1-4 for the parts outside the CDR3, the full variable domain is SQTIHQWPATLVQPVGSPLSLECTVEGTSNPNLYWYRQAAGRGLQLLFYSVGIGQISSEVPQNLSASRPQDRQFILSSKKLLLSDSGFYLCAWNRVDEKLFFGSGTQLSVL.